This T cell receptor beta chain was observed in a study of beta chain features in type 1 diabetes. Overall study findings and caveats: When VDJ junctions were examined, type 1 diabetes patients showed fewer insertions and more deletions. Sequencing the cDNA could make cells with high TCR expression show up more than they should.

The sequenced template was cDNA made from the entire isolated RNA. Assay: immunoSEQ multiplex PCR; the TCRdb copy retains only in-frame clones and omits some. This table has 350,000 to 400,000 clones, roughly 16% appearing once. Each of the CD4+ naive, central memory, regulatory and stem cell-like memory populations was sorted via CD45RO/CCR7/CD25/CD127/CD95/CD27. Populations obtained by sorting all exceeded 95% purity. This clone appeared a few times. Its antigen is unidentified. V dropped 6 bases and J dropped 1; count of bases not matched to a gene: 6. The germline V gene encodes CDR1 SQVTM and CDR2 ANQGSEA. The CDR3 has 14 residues.

The specimen sequenced was naive CD4+ T cells from blood. The source is a woman between 18 and 29 years old in good health. The chain employs TRBV29-1 and TRBJ2-4; 7 nucleotides match TRBD1. CDR3 sequence reads: CSVGDRVAKNIQYF. CDR3 DNA: TGCAGCGTCGGCGACAGGGTTGCCAAAAACATTCAGTACTTC. Combining the CDR3 with reference TRBV29-1 and TRBJ2-4 gives the whole variable domain SAVISQKPSRDICQRGTSLTIQCQVDSQVTMMFWYRQQPGQSLTLIATANQGSEATYESGFVIDKFPISRPNLTFSTLTVSNMSPEDSSIYLCSVGDRVAKNIQYFGAGTRLSVL.